The 30 T cell receptor beta chains below all came from one sample that was sequenced in a study of T cell changes during pregnancy in multiple sclerosis. Assay: immunoSEQ multiplex PCR; the TCRdb copy retains only in-frame clones and omits some. The sample shows roughly 40,000 clones, 90% to 95% of them seen only once. The source material was CD4+ T cells from peripheral blood mononuclear cells, sampled in the second trimester of pregnancy. Receptors were obtained from a female donor with multiple sclerosis, enrolled in a pregnancy study.

The chain links TRBV2 to TRBJ1-5; TRBD1 agrees at 8 bases. This CDR3 has 14 residues. Germline V gene data show CDR1 as SNHLY and CDR2 as FYNNEI. After removal of 4 bases from V and 4 bases from J, the junction contained 3 bases not matched to a gene. CDR3 protein: CASSGTGRNQPQHF. Written as DNA, the CDR3 is TGTGCCAGCAGTGGGACAGGGAGAAATCAGCCCCAGCATTTT.

The V and J genes are TRBV4-2 and TRBJ2-2, with D tentatively TRBD2 (5 bases). CDR3 size: 22 residues. Germline loops: CDR1 LGHNA, CDR2 YNFKEQ. V was clipped by 1 base and J by 0 bases, with 27 bases between them. The CDR3 nucleotides are TGTGCCAGCAGCCAAGGCTTTTCGATGGTCCCGAGGGTAGCGTCGAACACCGGGGAGCTGTTTTTT. Its translation: CASSQGFSMVPRVASNTGELFF.

This chain links TRBV19 with TRBJ2-1; 7 bases are a match to TRBD2. The junction had 17 bases not matched to a gene; V was cut back by 3 bases and J by 9 bases. Germline lookup yields CDR1 LNHDA and CDR2 SQIVND (reference sequence). The CDR3 contains 17 residues. The DNA for the CDR3 is TGTGCCAGTAGTATTAAGGGTTCGGCGACTAGCATCAGTGAGCAGTTCTTC. Amino acids: CASSIKGSATSISEQFF.

V usage is TRBV11-2 and J usage is TRBJ2-3; D is unclear. CDR1 is SGHAT, CDR2 FQNNGV, per germline. The CDR3 contains 11 residues. V lost 6 bases and J 5 bases, leaving 6 bases between the germline ends. This chain's CDR3 is CASSSLDTQYF. Here the CDR3 DNA reads TGTGCCAGCAGTTCCTTAGATACGCAGTATTTT.

The chain joins TRBV18 to TRBJ1-1; D may be TRBD1 (5 bases). V dropped 0 bases and J dropped 2 bases, with 13 bases sitting between them. Germline V lookup: CDR1 KGHSH, CDR2 LQKENI. The length of the CDR3 is 16 residues. The CDR3 reads CASSPPSQGPNTEAFF. The CDR3 DNA is TGTGCCAGCTCACCACCGAGTCAGGGCCCCAACACTGAAGCTTTCTTT. Combining the CDR3 with reference TRBV18 and TRBJ1-1 gives the whole variable domain NAGVMQNPRHLVRRRGQEARLRCSPMKGHSHVYWYRQLPEEGLKFMVYLQKENIIDESGMPKERFSAEFPKEGPSILRIQQVVRGDSAAYFCASSPPSQGPNTEAFFGQGTRLTVV.

The chain is built from TRBV6-6 and TRBJ1-2; the D is unclear. Germline values: CDR1 MNHNY, CDR2 SVGAGI (reference sequence). The CDR3 runs to 13 residues. Trimming cost V 2 bases and J 8 bases, with 12 bases left between them. CDR3 nucleotides: TGTGCCAGCAGTTACGGGAGTGCGCGCGGCTACACCTTC. This codes for CASSYGSARGYTF.

The V and J genes are TRBV9 and TRBJ2-5; D possibly corresponds to TRBD2 (6 bases). Gene TRBJ2-7 matches the end of the DNA better, so the J call may be wrong. The CDR3 consists of 18 residues. Germline assignment: CDR1 SGDLS and CDR2 YYNGEE. The CDR3 loop reads CASSEAPSRREASYEQYF. As DNA, the CDR3 is TGTGCCAGCAGCGAGGCCCCCTCGCGGAGGGAGGCGTCCTACGAGCAGTACTTC.

This clone occurred once. This chain links TRBV19 with TRBJ1-4; D is unclear. The CDR3 is 13 residues long. Germline-derived CDR1 and CDR2 are LNHDA and SQIVND (reference sequence). Trimming stripped 11 bases from V and 6 bases from J, with 16 bases between. CDR3 residues: CAGSGIKDEKLFF. The CDR3 nucleotides are TGTGCCGGCTCCGGGATAAAAGATGAAAAACTGTTTTTT.

The chain recombines TRBV4-1 with TRBJ2-7; 8 bases are a match to TRBD2. The CDR3 runs to 18 residues. J lost 2 bases, V lost 0 bases, and 12 bases had no gene match. Germline V gene sequence: CDR1 MGHRA, CDR2 YSYEKL. The DNA for the CDR3 is TGCGCCAGCAGCCAAGAGCTGGGCTACGGGGGGGTTACCTACGAGCAGTACTTC. This encodes CASSQELGYGGVTYEQYF.

The chain has TRBV7-2 and TRBJ1-2; 9 nucleotides line up with TRBD1. Per the germline V gene, CDR1 is SGHTA and CDR2 is FQGNSA. The CDR3 covers 15 residues. The V gene end was trimmed by 1 base and the J gene end by 4 bases; junction bases not matched to a gene: 4. The DNA for the CDR3 is TGTGCCAGCAGCTTAGGGGGACAGGGAACCTATGGCTACACCTTC. It specifies CASSLGGQGTYGYTF.

This chain's CDR3 is CASSLAGGATDTQYF. DNA of the CDR3: TGTGCCAGCAGTCTGGCGGGGGGGGCAACAGATACGCAGTATTTT. This chain connects TRBV7-3 to TRBJ2-3; TRBD2 matches at 9 bases. Germline-derived CDR1 and CDR2 are SGHTA and FQGTGA. Germline trimming cut 6 bases from V and 3 bases from J; bases unmatched to any gene: 7. The CDR3 contains 15 residues.

Comment on this clone: Because the CDR3 is missing its conserved closing phenylalanine or tryptophan, this is likely a read error. No DNA is shown, since the ends of the CDR3 on it are uncertain; the CDR3 is the one TCRdb lists. The chain recombines TRBV6-1 with TRBJ2-7; TRBD1 is the table's D call, not checked against the DNA. CDR1 is MNHNS and CDR2 is SASEGT in the germline V gene. Both ends counted, the CDR3 spans 13 residues. CDR3 protein: CASSETGLTPLRI.

This clone was detected only once. V usage is TRBV7-6 and J usage is TRBJ2-7; tentatively, D is TRBD2 (6 bases). The V end lost 5 bases, the J end lost 4 bases, and 6 bases lay between the germline ends. The germline gives CDR1 SGHVS, CDR2 FNYEAQ. CDR3 size: 11 residues. The DNA of the CDR3 is TGTGCCAGCAGCCGGGGGTACGAGCAGTACTTC. Amino acid sequence: CASSRGYEQYF.

This chain joins TRBV29-1 and TRBJ1-5, with TRBD1 matching over 7 bases. CDR1 is SQVTM, CDR2 ANQGSEA, per germline. The length of the CDR3 is 13 residues. V lost 7 bases and J lost 3; bases outside the gene matches: 6. For the CDR3, the DNA is TGCAGCGGTAGACAGGGCGACAATCAGCCCCAGCATTTT. This codes for CSGRQGDNQPQHF.

The gene calls are TRBV29-1 and TRBJ2-7; perhaps TRBD1 as D (5 bases). Germline V CDR1 and CDR2: SQVTM, ANQGSEA. The V and J ends lost 7 bases and 5 bases respectively, with 18 bases between them. The length of the CDR3 is 13 residues. The CDR3 nucleotides are TGCAGCGCCTGCCTAGGGGAAGGTCACGAGCAGTACTTC. Translating it yields CSACLGEGHEQYF.

V and J are TRBV7-8 and TRBJ1-3; D ambiguous. In germline, CDR1 is SGHVS, CDR2 FQNEAQ. The CDR3 totals 14 residues. Deletions cut 2 bases from V and 0 bases from J, with 5 bases between. The CDR3 DNA sequence: TGTGCCAGCAGCTTACTAAGCTCTGGAAACACCATATATTTT. Protein product: CASSLLSSGNTIYF.

As DNA, the CDR3 is TGTGCCGCCTCGGACAGAGCCTACGAGCAGTACTTC. Translated, it gives CAASDRAYEQYF. The chain links TRBV19 to TRBJ2-7; D may be TRBD1 (6 bases). The CDR3 runs 12 residues. V gave up 11 bases and J gave up 2 bases, with 13 bases separating them. Per germline, CDR1 LNHDA and CDR2 SQIVND (reference sequence).

The chain joins TRBV6-5 to TRBJ1-1, with D unclear. The CDR3 is 15 residues long. V lost 0 bases and J lost 1, with 9 bases in between. Germline V gives CDR1 MNHEY, CDR2 SVGAGI. The CDR3 loop reads CASSYSSGRNTEAFF. The CDR3 nucleotides are TGTGCCAGCAGTTACTCTTCCGGGAGGAACACTGAAGCTTTCTTT.

This rearrangement joins TRBV6-1 to TRBJ2-7; D call uncertain. This CDR3 region has 12 residues. Trimming took 10 bases from V and 1 from J, leaving 11 bases between them. From germline, CDR1 is MNHNS and CDR2 SASEGT. CDR3 region: CATDIGSYEQYF. The CDR3 coding sequence is TGTGCCACCGACATAGGATCCTACGAGCAGTACTTC.

The chain joins TRBV5-8 to TRBJ1-2; D ambiguous. CDR1 SGHTS and CDR2 YDEGEE come from the germline V gene. V shed 2 bases and J shed 4 bases, with 12 bases lying between them. This CDR3 contains 14 residues. The CDR3 region has the DNA TGTGCCAGCAGCTTTAGCCCCCTAGCCTATGGCTACACCTTC. This translates into CASSFSPLAYGYTF.

This chain connects TRBV6-6 to TRBJ1-1; 9 nucleotides agree with TRBD1. Trimming cost V 5 bases and J 4 bases; bases outside gene matches: 11. CDR3 length equals 16 residues. Looked up from germline, CDR1 is MNHNY and CDR2 is SVGAGI (reference sequence). The CDR3 region is CASSTLNTGGITEAFF. CDR3 DNA: TGTGCCAGCAGTACTCTCAACACAGGGGGCATCACTGAAGCTTTCTTT.

This chain joins TRBV18 and TRBJ1-1; TRBD1 is a possible D gene (5 bases). The germline V and J ends were trimmed by 3 bases and 7 bases, with 15 bases remaining between them. Looked up from germline, CDR1 is KGHSH and CDR2 is LQKENI. The CDR3 runs 14 residues. The CDR3 nucleotides are TGTGCCAGCTCACCTGGTCTGGGGCGGGGTGAAGCTTTCTTT. Protein sequence: CASSPGLGRGEAFF.

The V gene is TRBV9, the J gene TRBJ2-3; 13 positions match TRBD2. The CDR3 sequence is 21 residues long. From germline, CDR1 is SGDLS and CDR2 YYNGEE. V dropped 0 bases and J dropped 4; count of bases not matched to a gene: 17. The CDR3 DNA is TGTGCCAGCAGCGTAGCTTTGGTCGGGACTAGCGGGGTTAGGATTTCAGATACGCAGTATTTT. Protein product: CASSVALVGTSGVRISDTQYF. Together with reference TRBV9 and TRBJ2-3, the CDR3 gives the full variable domain: DSGVTQTPKHLITATGQRVTLRCSPRSGDLSVYWYQQSLDQGLQFLIQYYNGEERAKGNILERFSAQQFPDLHSELNLSSLELGDSALYFCASSVALVGTSGVRISDTQYFGPGTRLTVL.

This clone was seen once. The rearrangement uses TRBV18 and TRBJ2-1; 9 bases agree with TRBD2. The CDR3 sequence is 17 residues long. The germline gives CDR1 KGHSH, CDR2 LQKENI. Losses at the gene ends were 6 bases for V and 8 bases for J; bases not matched to a gene: 17. CDR3 coding DNA: TGTGCCAGCTCCCTGACTAGCGGCTATAACCCACGGTATGAGCAGTTCTTC. This encodes CASSLTSGYNPRYEQFF.

The chain combines TRBV6-6 with TRBJ1-1; the match to TRBD1 covers 8 bases. Per the germline V gene, CDR1 is MNHNY and CDR2 is SVGAGI (reference sequence). This CDR3 comprises 13 residues. The V and J ends lost 5 bases and 6 bases, in that order; junction bases with no gene match: 5. CDR3 in DNA: TGTGCCAGCAGTATAGGACAGGGCGCTGAAGCTTTCTTT. It encodes CASSIGQGAEAFF.

The chain uses TRBV5-6 and TRBJ1-1; 8 positions match TRBD1. Germline trimming cut 3 bases from V and 11 bases from J; bases unmatched to any gene: 9. This CDR3 has 13 residues. Per germline, CDR1 SGHDT and CDR2 YYEEEE. The CDR3, as DNA: TGTGCCAGCAGCTCAGCCGGGACAGGCTTGGCTTTCTTT. This codes for CASSSAGTGLAFF.

The chain is built from TRBV6-6 and TRBJ2-2, with 9 bases aligning to TRBD1. In germline, CDR1 is MNHNY, CDR2 SVGAGI (reference sequence). V lost 6 bases and J lost 4; bases outside the gene matches: 3. The CDR3 contains 14 residues. CDR3 sequence reads: CASSPTGGTGELFF. The CDR3 DNA reads as TGTGCCAGCAGCCCGACAGGGGGCACCGGGGAGCTGTTTTTT.

The rearrangement joins TRBV7-2 to TRBJ2-3; 12 bases match TRBD2. CDR1 is SGHTA and CDR2 is FQGNSA in the germline V gene. The CDR3 spans 16 residues. V lost 2 bases, J lost 4 bases, and 4 bases stayed unmatched. DNA of the CDR3: TGTGCCAGCAGCTTATTGACTAGCGGGGGTCCAGATACGCAGTATTTT. Protein: CASSLLTSGGPDTQYF.

In its sample, this clone was seen once. The chain recombines TRBV5-8 with TRBJ2-1; D possibly corresponds to TRBD2 (6 bases). The CDR3 totals 20 residues. V was clipped by 0 bases and J by 0 bases, with 22 bases between them. Germline lookup yields CDR1 SGHTS and CDR2 YDEGEE. CDR3 DNA: TGTGCCAGCAGCTTGGGGGCGGCCTTACGACTAGGAAGCTCCTACAATGAGCAGTTCTTC. It codes for CASSLGAALRLGSSYNEQFF.

The chain employs TRBV2 and TRBJ2-1; TRBD2 is a possible D gene (5 bases). This CDR3 has 10 amino acids. Germline V CDR1 and CDR2: SNHLY, FYNNEI. V gave up 8 bases and J gave up 12 bases, with 11 bases separating them. The chain's CDR3 is CASLGSGQFF. The DNA of the CDR3 is TGTGCCAGCTTGGGCAGCGGGCAGTTCTTC.